This TCR beta chain came from a study of blood T cell repertoires in COVID-19. About the study: T cells, B-cell-depleted T cells, or PBMCs provided the cDNA or gDNA that served as material.

The ends lost 6 bases at V and 4 bases at J; junction bases unmatched: 11. The CDR3 is 15 amino acids. Per germline, CDR1 PRHDT and CDR2 FYEKMQ (reference sequence). Measured with immunoSEQ multiplex PCR; TCRdb has only the in-frame clones, and not every one. The sample holds roughly 450,000 clones, about 92% seen once. The genes are TRBV13 and TRBJ1-2; 7 positions agree with TRBD1. The sequence was collected from a young man who had recovered from COVID-19. The material sequenced was PBMCs or T cells enriched from blood (not recorded which). The CDR3 sequence is CASSPGQAPAYGYTF. Here the CDR3 DNA reads TGTGCCAGCAGTCCAGGACAGGCTCCTGCCTATGGCTACACCTTC.